The 11 T cell receptor beta chains below come from one sample, sequenced in a study of tumor and adjacent non-tumor tissue in lung cancer. The template was RNA from unsorted bulk tissue. The library came from three nested PCR rounds adapted from ARM-PCR protocols. One entry per CDR3 protein results from TCRdb running MiXCR on the multiplex PCR reads. The table records 60,000 to 85,000 distinct CDR3 sequences, around four fifths of them present only once. Sequencing input: lung tumor tissue. These receptor sequences come from a woman aged 50 to 60 with non-small cell lung cancer.

Concerning this clonotype itself: One end of the junction varies from germline; a read error may be responsible. The chain recombines TRBV12-3 or TRBV12-4 with TRBJ1-4, with no clear D. The CDR3 spans 13 residues. The CDR3 bases are TGTGCCAACTCCACCCCGGGTTATGAAAAACTGTTCTTT. Translation gives CANSTPGYEKLFF.

The rearrangement joins TRBV6-1 to TRBJ2-7; D possibly corresponds to TRBD2 (5 bases). CDR3 length: 12 residues. In germline, CDR1 is MNHNS, CDR2 SASEGT. CDR3 sequence: CATSYIRLEQYF. DNA for the CDR3: TGTGCTACCAGCTACATCAGACTAGAGCAGTACTTC.

A remark on this clonotype: At one boundary the junction diverges from the germline segment, which might be a read error. This rearrangement joins TRBV29-1 to TRBJ2-1; 11 bases fit TRBD2. Germline CDR1 is SQVTM and CDR2 is ANQGSEA. The length of the CDR3 is 16 residues. Here the CDR3 reads CNVGGTSGAYYNEQLF. The DNA of the CDR3 is TGCAACGTTGGGGGGACTAGCGGAGCATACTACAATGAGCAGCTCTTC.

Of note for this clonotype: At one end, the junction sequence differs from germline, possibly due to a read error. The chain couples TRBV4-1 to TRBJ2-7, with 11 bases identical to TRBD1. The CDR3 is 18 residues long. From germline, CDR1 is MGHRA and CDR2 YSYEKL. In DNA form, the CDR3 reads TGCGCCAGCAGCCTCATCCGGGACAGGGGGACTAAGGTCTACGGGCAGTACTTC. It translates to CASSLIRDRGTKVYGQYF.

This clonotype has a handful of counts. This chain uses TRBV20-1 with TRBJ2-2; the match to TRBD2 covers 10 bases. V lost 0 bases, J lost 7 bases, and 11 bases stayed unmatched. The germline CDR1 and CDR2 sequences are DFQATT and SNEGSKA (reference sequence). The length of the CDR3 is 17 residues. CDR3 sequence (DNA): TGCAGTGCTAGAGATGGATTCCAGCGGGAGGGATTCGGGGAGCTGTTTTTT. Protein product: CSARDGFQREGFGELFF.

The CDR3 region is CASSTVLVQQYV. In DNA, the CDR3 is TGTGCCAGCAGTACTGTCCTCGTGCAGCAGTACGTC. The V call is TRBV6-1, the J call TRBJ2-7, with D hard to call. This CDR3 contains 12 residues. Germline assignment: CDR1 MNHNS and CDR2 SASEGT. Trimming stripped 5 bases from V and 8 bases from J, with 13 bases between.

The J gene is TRBJ2-5, the V gene TRBV12-3 or TRBV12-4; weak D call: TRBD2 (5 bases). This CDR3 contains 14 residues. Trimming shortened V by 3 bases and J by 5 bases, and 13 bases separated the two germline ends. The CDR3 protein is CASSFPVWRETQYF. CDR3 DNA: TGTGCCAGCAGTTTCCCAGTGTGGAGGGAGACCCAGTACTTC.

This clonotype occurred many times. The V gene is TRBV28, the J gene TRBJ2-7; 12 nucleotides align to TRBD2. Per germline, CDR1 MDHEN and CDR2 SYDVKM. Trimming at V came to 0 bases and at J to 1 base, leaving 4 bases not matched to a gene. The CDR3 contains 17 residues. As DNA, the CDR3 is TGTGCCAGCAGTTTATGGACCGGGACTAGCGGGTCCTACGAGCAGTACTTC. Translated: CASSLWTGTSGSYEQYF.

This clonotype was found a few times. A read error may explain this, as a much larger clone is one base away. This rearrangement joins TRBV20-1 to TRBJ2-3; D not resolved. The germline V and J ends were trimmed by 5 bases and 2 bases, with 14 bases remaining between them. Germline V gene sequence: CDR1 DFQATT, CDR2 SNEGSKA (reference sequence). The CDR3 is 14 amino acids. This CDR3 is CSALPASNTDTQYF. DNA of the CDR3: TGCAGTGCTTTACCGGCCTCCAACACAGATACGCAGTATTTT.

This clonotype was seen at least ten times. This may arise from a read error, as a much more abundant clone is one base away. The chain joins TRBV29-1 to TRBJ2-1, with D possibly being TRBD2 (6 bases). This CDR3 region has 12 residues. Germline V gives CDR1 SQVTM, CDR2 ANQGSEA. Trimming cost V 0 bases and J 12 bases, with 12 bases left between them. The CDR3 DNA reads as TGCAGCGTTGAAGAAAAAGGGCGGGGGCAGTTCTTC. Encoded protein: CSVEEKGRGQFF.

J is TRBJ1-1 and V is TRBV11-2, with 9 positions matching TRBD1. Germline loops: CDR1 SGHAT, CDR2 FQNNGV. CDR3 length: 14 residues. CDR3 amino acids: CTSNFLDRGTEAFF. DNA of the CDR3: TGTACTAGCAACTTTTTGGACAGGGGCACTGAAGCTTTCTTT.